The 27 T cell receptor beta chains reported below all come from one sample, sequenced in a study of blood T cell repertoires in COVID-19. The protocol was immunoSEQ multiplex PCR, while the TCRdb copy is restricted to in-frame clones and leaves out a portion. Seen here are around 190,000 clones, 70% to 90% observed once, and the top ten hold about 4.4%. Sequences were obtained from peripheral blood. These receptors were obtained from a human donor in a cohort sampled during active COVID-19.

The count of this clone is one. V is TRBV5-4 and J is TRBJ2-7; 10 bases align to TRBD2. J lost 3 bases, V lost 4 bases, and 1 base had no gene match. The CDR3 is 13 residues long. The germline V gene encodes CDR1 SGHNT and CDR2 YYREEE (reference sequence). The CDR3 loop is CASSRTSGYEQYF. Written as DNA, the CDR3 is TGTGCCAGCAGCCGGACTAGCGGCTACGAGCAGTACTTC. Together with reference TRBV5-4 and TRBJ2-7, the CDR3 gives the full variable domain: ETGVTQSPTHLIKTRGQQVTLRCSSQSGHNTVSWYQQALGQGPQFIFQYYREEENGRGNFPPRFSGLQFPNYSSELNVNALELDDSALYLCASSRTSGYEQYFGPGTRLTVT.

This clone was seen only once. This sequence joins TRBV5-1 and TRBJ1-5; D is perhaps TRBD1 (6 bases). In germline, CDR1 is SGHRS, CDR2 YFSETQ. CDR3 length equals 15 residues. The V and J ends lost 0 bases and 3 bases respectively, with 10 bases between them. The CDR3 bases are TGCGCCAGCAGCTTGGAGGGGGTCGTCAATCAGCCCCAGCATTTT. It codes for CASSLEGVVNQPQHF. Complete variable domain (other parts from reference TRBV5-1 and TRBJ1-5): KAGVTQTPRYLIKTRGQQVTLSCSPISGHRSVSWYQQTPGQGLQFLFEYFSETQRNKGNFPGRFSGRQFSNSRSEMNVSTLELGDSALYLCASSLEGVVNQPQHFGDGTRLSIL.

The chain is built from TRBV27 and TRBJ1-1, with D possibly being TRBD1 (5 bases). V lost 7 bases, J lost 10 bases, and 19 bases lay in between. The CDR3 extends over 13 amino acids. Germline CDR1 is MNHEY and CDR2 is SMNVEV (reference sequence). The CDR3 reads CASIKVPGSLAFF. In nucleotides, the CDR3 is TGTGCCAGCATCAAGGTCCCAGGGTCTTTAGCTTTCTTT.

The chain couples TRBV28 to TRBJ1-5; tentatively, D is TRBD1 (5 bases). CDR3 length: 15 residues. Germline V gives CDR1 MDHEN, CDR2 SYDVKM. V lost 1 base and J lost 2, with 9 bases in between. In nucleotides, the CDR3 is TGTGCCAGCAGTTTATCAGGGTTGCGCAATCAGCCCCAGCATTTT. Its protein is CASSLSGLRNQPQHF.

This rearrangement joins TRBV7-9 to TRBJ2-7, with unresolved D. CDR1 is SEHNR, CDR2 FQNEAQ, per germline (reference sequence). The CDR3 contains 12 residues. V lost 6 bases, J lost 5 bases, and 11 bases lay in between. Written as DNA, the CDR3 is TGTGCCAGCAGGTGGTCCGACAACGAGCAGTACTTC. Protein product: CASRWSDNEQYF.

This chain uses TRBV11-2 with TRBJ2-7; possible D gene TRBD2, 6 bases. V was pared by 3 bases and J by 2 bases, with 14 bases between. The germline CDR1 and CDR2 sequences are SGHAT and FQNNGV. This CDR3 has 15 residues. The CDR3 region has the DNA TGTGCCAGCAGCTTCCTCACGGGGGAGACCTACGAGCAGTACTTC. Translation: CASSFLTGETYEQYF.

This chain links TRBV9 with TRBJ1-1, with unresolved D. Per germline, CDR1 SGDLS and CDR2 YYNGEE. CDR3 size: 15 residues. With 0 bases removed from V and 4 bases from J, the gap between germline ends came to 13 bases. The CDR3 spells CASSVGATVGTEAFF. Here the CDR3 DNA reads TGTGCCAGCAGCGTAGGAGCCACTGTTGGCACTGAAGCTTTCTTT. The complete variable domain, with remaining parts taken from reference TRBV9 and TRBJ1-1, reads DSGVTQTPKHLITATGQRVTLRCSPRSGDLSVYWYQQSLDQGLQFLIQYYNGEERAKGNILERFSAQQFPDLHSELNLSSLELGDSALYFCASSVGATVGTEAFFGQGTRLTVV.

This chain uses TRBV11-3 with TRBJ2-2; 7 positions agree with TRBD2. The germline V gene has CDR1 SGHNT and CDR2 YENEEA. The junction had 4 bases not matched to a gene; V was cut back by 5 bases and J by 4 bases. The CDR3 extends over 14 amino acids. The CDR3 nucleotides read TGTGCCAGCAGCGGCGGGAGAAGCACCGGGGAGCTGTTTTTT. It encodes CASSGGRSTGELFF.

The chain links TRBV4-3 to TRBJ2-1, with D perhaps matching TRBD1 (6 bases). The CDR3 extends over 17 amino acids. Per germline, CDR1 LGHNA and CDR2 YSLEER. The germline V and J ends were trimmed by 1 base and 8 bases, with 21 bases remaining between them. The CDR3 DNA follows: TGCGCCAGCAGCCAAGTCTTCGAGGGGGAGCTTGTGTATGAGCAGTTCTTC. It encodes CASSQVFEGELVYEQFF.

V usage is TRBV5-1 and J usage is TRBJ2-7; TRBD2 agrees at 12 bases. The ends lost 0 bases at V and 7 bases at J; junction bases unmatched: 8. The CDR3 runs to 16 residues. The germline gives CDR1 SGHRS, CDR2 YFSETQ. The CDR3 here is CASSLAGPSGGAEQYF. The CDR3 DNA reads TGCGCCAGCAGCTTGGCCGGGCCTAGCGGGGGGGCAGAGCAGTACTTC.

The chain recombines TRBV19 with TRBJ2-5, with TRBD2 as a possible D gene (6 bases). V lost 6 bases and J lost 2, with 10 bases in between. There are 13 residues in the CDR3. Germline values: CDR1 LNHDA, CDR2 SQIVND (reference sequence). In DNA, the CDR3 is TGTGCCAGTAGCTATCGGGAGCAAGAGACCCAGTACTTC. This translates into CASSYREQETQYF.

The chain carries TRBV2 and TRBJ2-7; TRBD2 matches 9 bases. V was clipped by 7 bases and J by 6 bases; unmatched bases: 7. Germline CDR1 is SNHLY and CDR2 is FYNNEI. The CDR3 is 13 residues long. CDR3 amino acids: CASTSGAGFEQYF. DNA for the CDR3: TGTGCCAGCACTAGCGGGGCTGGGTTCGAGCAGTACTTC.

The chain carries TRBV20-1 and TRBJ2-1; no definite D call. Germline CDR1 reads DFQATT; CDR2 reads SNEGSKA (reference sequence). Trimming shortened V by 0 bases and J by 13 bases, and 10 bases separated the two germline ends. There are 11 residues in the CDR3. The CDR3 sequence: CSARDQRNQFF. In DNA form, the CDR3 reads TGCAGTGCTAGAGATCAGAGGAACCAGTTCTTC.

The chain is built from TRBV7-2 and TRBJ2-3, with a weak D call TRBD2 (5 bases). The CDR3 length is 13 residues. The germline CDR1 and CDR2 sequences are SGHTA and FQGNSA. Trimming shortened V by 5 bases and J by 6 bases, and 12 bases separated the two germline ends. CDR3 DNA sequence: TGTGCCAGCAGCCCGCAGAGGGCGGATACGCAGTATTTT. Protein: CASSPQRADTQYF.

This chain links TRBV19 with TRBJ1-5; TRBD1 matches at 8 bases. Unmatched junction bases numbered 12, after V lost 8 bases and J lost 6 bases. The CDR3 is 15 amino acids. Germline CDR1 LNHDA, CDR2 SQIVND (reference sequence). In DNA, the CDR3 is TGTGCCAGTTCGCGGGACAGGCAAAACGGTCAGCCCCAGCATTTT. This codes for CASSRDRQNGQPQHF.

J is TRBJ1-1 and V is TRBV27, with TRBD1 as a possible D gene (5 bases). V lost 6 bases and J lost 3, with 29 bases in between. Germline CDR1 and CDR2: MNHEY and SMNVEV (reference sequence). This CDR3 is 19 amino acids long. The CDR3 loop reads CASSPIITGTRGFYTEAFF. The CDR3 DNA is TGTGCCAGCAGCCCAATAATTACCGGGACTAGAGGTTTCTACACTGAAGCTTTCTTT.

This clone was seen just once. The chain employs TRBV6-2 or TRBV6-3 and TRBJ2-7; 7 bases are shared with TRBD2. V gave up 8 bases and J gave up 0 bases; unmatched junction bases: 13. This CDR3 is 16 amino acids long. Per germline, CDR1 MNHEY and CDR2 SVGEGT. CDR3 bases: TGTGCCAGCCGTTCGGGGGGATTAACCTACTCCTACGAGCAGTACTTC. Its translation: CASRSGGLTYSYEQYF.

The chain couples TRBV10-1 to TRBJ2-7; no firm D call. V gave up 3 bases and J gave up 1 base, with 4 bases separating them. Per germline, CDR1 WNHNN and CDR2 SYGVQD (reference sequence). The CDR3 is 12 amino acids. CDR3 bases: TGCGCCAGCAGTGATCATTCCTACGAGCAGTACTTC. This gives the protein CASSDHSYEQYF.

This chain connects TRBV5-5 to TRBJ2-1; 8 bases fit TRBD1. The germline V gene encodes CDR1 SGHKS and CDR2 YYEKEE (reference sequence). With 4 bases clipped from V and 0 bases from J, the junction kept 3 bases outside the gene matches. This CDR3 is built from 15 residues. The CDR3 reads CASSPGQGSYNEQFF. DNA of the CDR3: TGTGCCAGCAGCCCTGGACAGGGCTCCTACAATGAGCAGTTCTTC.

The chain joins TRBV4-1 to TRBJ2-7; 13 bases match TRBD2. CDR1 MGHRA and CDR2 YSYEKL come from the germline V gene. The CDR3 spans 15 residues. J gave up 7 bases and V 0 bases, and 3 bases lay outside the gene matches. As DNA, the CDR3 is TGCGCCAGCAGCCAAGAGGGACTAGCGGGAAGGGAGCAGTACTTC. Its protein product is CASSQEGLAGREQYF.

This chain joins TRBV3-1 (or the pseudogene TRBV3-2) and TRBJ1-2; D may be TRBD1 (6 bases). Germline values: CDR1 LGHDT, CDR2 YNNKEL (reference sequence). The CDR3 covers 16 residues. The V end was cut by 1 base, the J end by 2 bases, with 14 bases between. The CDR3 region has the DNA TGTGCCAGCAGCCAAGGGACCGGGACACAGAACTATGGCTACACCTTC. Translation gives CASSQGTGTQNYGYTF.

This clone was detected a few times. The gene calls are TRBV9 and TRBJ2-1; the match to TRBD2 covers 14 bases. Looked up from germline, CDR1 is SGDLS and CDR2 is YYNGEE. With V trimmed by 3 bases and J by 14 bases, 16 bases remained unmatched. The CDR3 consists of 17 residues. CDR3 DNA sequence: TGTGCCAGCAGCGCCCGACTAGCGGGAGGGCCAATGGGGGGAGAGTTCTTC. Protein sequence: CASSARLAGGPMGGEFF.

This clone was seen only a few times. The chain links TRBV3-1 (or the pseudogene TRBV3-2) to TRBJ1-6, with D possibly being TRBD1 (6 bases). In germline, CDR1 is LGHDT, CDR2 YNNKEL (reference sequence). The CDR3 is 15 amino acids. V dropped 2 bases and J dropped 9 bases, with 14 bases sitting between them. CDR3 nucleotide sequence: TGTGCCAGCAGCCAACAACAGGGACCCACTTCACCCCTCCACTTT. It encodes CASSQQQGPTSPLHF.

The J gene is TRBJ2-2, the V gene TRBV19; a possible D gene is TRBD2 (5 bases). Germline V CDR1 and CDR2: LNHDA, SQIVND (reference sequence). The CDR3 length is 14 residues. V dropped 0 bases and J dropped 4 bases, with 6 bases sitting between them. In DNA form, the CDR3 reads TGTGCCAGTAGTATAGATCGGGGCACCGGGGAGCTGTTTTTT. This gives the protein CASSIDRGTGELFF.

J is TRBJ1-1 and V is TRBV30; the match to TRBD1 covers 7 bases. With 5 bases clipped from V and 1 base from J, the junction kept 4 bases outside the gene matches. CDR1 and CDR2 from the germline V gene are GTSNPN and SVGIG (reference sequence). This CDR3 is 13 amino acids long. As DNA, the CDR3 is TGTGCCTGGGGGCGACAGGGGAACACTGAAGCTTTCTTT. The encoded protein is CAWGRQGNTEAFF.

This clone was picked up one time. This rearrangement joins TRBV6-5 to TRBJ1-6; D remains ambiguous. The CDR3 sequence is 13 residues long. CDR1 is MNHEY, CDR2 SVGAGI, per germline. Trimming shortened V by 4 bases and J by 7 bases, and 8 bases separated the two germline ends. CDR3 nucleotides: TGTGCCAGCAGTTCAGGTGTCAATTCACCCCTCCACTTT. Protein: CASSSGVNSPLHF.

On this clone: The junction does not match germline at one end; this may be a read error. The CDR3, as DNA: TGTGCCAGCAGTTACTCAGGAGTGAAAACTGAAGCTTTCTTT. Residues: CASSYSGVKTEAFF. V is TRBV6-5 and J is TRBJ1-1; D unresolved. Germline assignment: CDR1 MNHEY and CDR2 SVGAGI. The CDR3 has 14 amino acids.